Sequencing of this TCR beta chain was carried out in a study of identifying expanded T cells in peripheral blood. Study observations and caveats: Clone count variance between approximately two-week samples rose with total template count. Approximately 1.2 clones differed between technical replicates, versus approximately 17 and 20 over time.

During the collection period, no donor immune events like infections were recorded. The CDR3 totals 15 residues. V dropped 3 bases and J dropped 3 bases, with 14 bases sitting between them. Germline CDR1 reads KGHSH; CDR2 reads LQKENI. A word on this clone: Its antigen is as yet unknown.

This table comes from immunoSEQ multiplex PCR, and its TCRdb copy is limited to in-frame clones, with some not included. This sample carries over 75,000 clones, approximately 88% of them seen once, and the ten largest clones take about 4%. The rearrangement uses TRBV18 and TRBJ1-1; possible D gene TRBD1, 6 bases. The clonotype comes from a person aged 18 to 70 in good health. The source material was blood. The CDR3 reads CASSPDGGAYTEAFF. The CDR3 region has the DNA TGTGCCAGCTCACCGGACGGGGGCGCATACACTGAAGCTTTCTTT.